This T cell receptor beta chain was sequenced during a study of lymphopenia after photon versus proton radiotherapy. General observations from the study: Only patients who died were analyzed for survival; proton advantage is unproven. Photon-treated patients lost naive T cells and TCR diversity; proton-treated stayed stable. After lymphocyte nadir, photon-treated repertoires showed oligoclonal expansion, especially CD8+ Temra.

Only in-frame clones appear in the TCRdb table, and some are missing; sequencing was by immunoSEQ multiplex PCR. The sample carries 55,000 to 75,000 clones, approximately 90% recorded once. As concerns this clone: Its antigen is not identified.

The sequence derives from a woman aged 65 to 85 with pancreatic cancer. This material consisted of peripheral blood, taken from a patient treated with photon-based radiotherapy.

Here the CDR3 reads CASSSGLAGVDEQFF. CDR3 nucleotides: TGTGCCAGTAGTTCAGGACTAGCGGGAGTTGATGAGCAGTTCTTC. V is TRBV19 and J is TRBJ2-1; the match to TRBD2 covers 13 bases. J was trimmed by 8 bases and V by 5 bases; bases with no gene match: 6. The germline V gene has CDR1 LNHDA and CDR2 SQIVND (reference sequence). This CDR3 contains 15 residues.